The TCR beta chain described here comes from a study of cytomegalovirus exposure and HLA in healthy donors (dated by TCRdb to about 2017). About the investigation overall: According to an earlier analysis of 450 to 650 of the donors, about 190 million T cells yielded roughly 110 million unique TCR beta sequences and more than 250 Gb of sequence data. The study was designed to test whether signatures of past pathogen exposure could be identified by cataloging public T cell receptors. A later genetic analysis took genome-wide SNP genotypes for about three fifths of the roughly 670 donors and used that subset as a discovery cohort. Five DR-DQ haplotypes were handled as single units for association and clustering because linkage in the cohort was strong. Among 398 genotyped donors of the cohort, an average of around 240,000 unique TCR beta nucleotide sequences was sequenced per donor, of which about 18% were non-productive. In addition to the first cohort of roughly 670 subjects, a separate validation cohort of under 150 different subjects was used. Approximately 310 gigabases of sequencing data and 70 million to 100 million unique TCR sequences made up an early release that covered approximately 700 HLA-typed donors. To predict cytomegalovirus infection status, the study combined high-throughput TCR immunosequencing, statistical association of individual TCRs with disease status, and machine learning. Rather than using new phenotypic data, the later analysis identified candidate immune exposures from TCR beta sequences and from how often those sequences occurred across donors. Every repertoire in the discovery cohort had been generated on one and the same sequencing platform. HLA typing included class I and class II loci at four-digit resolution. Typing coverage differed by locus: A, B, C, DRB1 and DQB1 were typed in roughly 620-630 donors, DQA1 in roughly 510, DPA1 in around 610, and DPB1 in roughly 450. An earlier analysis of approximately 580 of the donors used high-throughput TCR beta sequencing to judge whether each TCR beta V gene segment behaved as functional or pseudogenic. Donor age, sex, ethnicity and CMV serostatus were compiled together with the repertoire data. A later analysis re-examined previously published TCR beta repertoires from 500 to 700 donors and added high-resolution HLA genotyping to investigate patterns of TCR occurrence. Among the 398 genotyped donors, around 79% belonged to the genetic ancestry cluster associated with self-reported Caucasian donors. The study used immunosequencing to profile the T cell repertoires of approximately 690 subjects and linked those repertoires to cytomegalovirus serostatus. General findings and caveats noted by the study authors: Because counts were too low, seventeen rarely observed V segments, including chromosome 9 orphons, were left out of the earlier analysis of several hundred of the donors. A later analysis reported that several top co-occurrence clusters appeared linked to parvovirus B19, influenza, CMV and Epstein-Barr virus. Specific HLA alleles were associated with 16,951 TCR beta sequences at a false discovery rate of 0.05 in a later analysis. A group of highly shared sequence variants was considered likely to be a technical artifact of the sequencing pipeline. Strong co-occurrence of HLA alleles, especially DR and DQ, made assigning TCR associations to individual alleles difficult. A total of fewer than 200 TCR beta chains were listed by the study as associated with cytomegalovirus. Only TCR beta chains were sequenced in this cohort, and the absence of alpha or paired-chain data limited detectable features. Linkage disequilibrium might explain the correlated functional status among segregating V segments, but an unknown experimental factor could not be excluded. According to a later analysis, most CMV-associated TCR beta chains appeared to be HLA-restricted, and the HLA associations seemed to be driven largely by CMV exposure. Cytomegalovirus status was reported to be diagnosed by the classifier with high specificity and sensitivity in both the original and validation cohorts. It was suggested by the authors that the approach could potentially be generalized to other disease states and immunological phenotypes. Because some donors lacked HLA typing at each locus, the association tests relied only on the typed subset. According to a later genetic analysis, donors in an Asian-associated ancestry cluster had fewer N-insertions in productive TCRs than the roughly 670-donor mean. In an earlier analysis of 500 to 650 of the donors, most TCR beta V segments appeared in productive rearrangements about 90% or about 30% of the time, broadly matching IMGT annotations. Immune exposure information for the cohort was limited to CMV serostatus. The presence/absence analyses assumed that sequencing depth was roughly uniform across donors, and that assumption may not be true. Some IMGT-functional V segments, including TRBV6-2 and TRBV6-3, could not be distinguished by the 87-base-pair reads and were therefore excluded. A further reported finding was that TCR beta sequences accurately predicted the HLA-A and HLA-B alleles for most subjects in the first cohort. Compared with equally common non-associated chains, HLA-associated TCR beta chains in a later analysis were more clonally expanded and had lower generation probabilities. Three of the identified cytomegalovirus-associated TCR beta chains were confirmed in vitro to be specific for cytomegalovirus antigens. A later analysis found that TCR association rates varied across HLA loci, with DRB1 alleles showing the most associated TCRs and HLA-C alleles the fewest. In a later genetic analysis, a missense DCLRE1C variant was associated with V-gene and J-gene trimming of TCR beta chains, and the association was replicated in an independent cohort. Across donors, most TCR sequences were observed very rarely, whereas some public TCRs were present in many individuals.

Notes on this clone: The antigen this receptor binds is unknown. No base quality values were provided; no much bigger clone lies one nucleotide off.

The library was made by the immunoSEQ multiplex PCR assay. For the multiplex PCR, a mixture combining 60 forward primers for TCR Vbeta segments and 13 reverse primers for TCR Jbeta segments was used. The CDR3 region of rearranged TCR beta genes was amplified from genomic DNA with a multiplex PCR assay. On the Illumina HiSeq System, the amplified TCR beta libraries were sequenced as 87-base-pair reads. As for how the authors treated the data: In a later analysis, 77 million or so unique TCR beta chains were counted across the 650 to 700 repertoires, and around 10 million of these chains were shared by at least two donors. Raw reads were error-corrected and collapsed into unique sequences with a nearest-neighbor algorithm that merged closely related sequences to remove PCR and sequencing errors. To assign V, D and J gene segments, CDR3 sequences were aligned to IMGT reference sequences. Each retained sequence needed at least a six-nucleotide match to both a V gene segment and a J gene segment. A rearrangement counted as productive if the CDR3 had no stop codons and remained in frame with V and J, and every other rearrangement counted as non-productive. Following IMGT convention, CDR3 was defined as the stretch from the second conserved V-encoded cysteine to the conserved J-encoded phenylalanine. The earlier analysis of about 590 of the donors excluded sequences that lacked an unambiguous match to a single V gene segment. An earlier analysis of under 750 of the donors called V segments functional above 56.7% productive rearrangements and segregating when the between-donor standard deviation exceeded 5%. A statistical classification framework was developed to diagnose cytomegalovirus status using the catalog of TCR beta chain sequences. In a later analysis, TCR nucleotide sequences were compared against IMGT/GENE-DB human TR gene sequences so that V and J genes could be assigned. Using the TCRdist pipeline, a later analysis assigned CDR3 sequences along with most-parsimonious VDJ recombination scenarios. In a later analysis, each TCR beta chain was defined by its CDR3 amino acid sequence together with its V-gene family, and reads without a unique V-gene family were excluded. A later analysis removed roughly 590 highly shared, low-generation-probability nucleotide sequences to deal with suspected cross-contamination and a sequencing artifact. A later analysis calculated a clonal expansion index for each public chain from normalized within-repertoire ranks of inferred template counts. A later analysis computed generation probabilities with a VDJ recombination model fitted to out-of-frame rearrangements, and checked the results against IGoR. In a later analysis, TCR-TCR, TCR-HLA and TCR-CMV co-occurrence was scored with hypergeometric tests, and a repertoire-size bias correction was applied to TCR pairs. In a later analysis, false discovery rates were estimated by permuting HLA or CMV assignments 20 times. A later analysis grouped co-occurring TCRs with DBSCAN, adding TCRdist sequence similarity when clustering within HLA-allele-positive subsets. For co-occurrence clustering, repertoires with fewer than 30,000 or more than 120,000 public chains were excluded, along with five or six repertoires with anomalous nucleotide sharing. TCRdb re-hosts the immuneACCESS table, in-frame sequences only. Its copies lack some clones; in the studies checked, an unresolved V gene accounts for under half of them, and the cause for the rest is not known. V, J and clone size are those of that table, while D and trimming were read from the DNA. This sample has more than 150,000 clones in its table, and 80% of those were observed once. Less than 1.5% of the sample is in the top ten clones.

Based on the germline V gene, the CDR1 and CDR2 sequences are SGHAT and FQNNGV. The CDR3 starts with the cysteine, ends with the phenylalanine, and has 11 residues. Just the 33-base CDR3 DNA is kept, in frame starting at base 1. V gives up 5 bases and J gives up 2 bases, and the segment between their germline ends measures 4 bases. In total, 630 or so healthy bone marrow donors made up the cohort. All cohort members were sampled while nominally healthy, although unrecorded immune exposures were likely present. The donor was CMV seropositive and was included in the group of approximately 300 seropositive cohort members. Every donor gave a peripheral blood sample, and the peripheral blood mononuclear cells from that sample were used for TCR beta sequencing. The Qiagen DNeasy Blood Extraction Kit was used to extract genomic DNA from the blood cell samples.

Material for sequencing was PBMCs. The chain links TRBV11-2 with TRBJ2-7; too little of a D gene remains to name it. This TCR was recovered from a girl aged 5-17 years in good health and CMV-seropositive. Read as DNA, the sequence is TGTGCCAGCAGCCCCGCCTACGAGCAGTACTTC. Its translation is CASSPAYEQYF.